This T cell receptor beta chain was documented in a study of patients and donors after allogeneic stem cell transplantation. One entry per CDR3 protein results from TCRdb running MiXCR on the RT-PCR reads. The sample has about 210,000 distinct CDR3 sequences; about 38% are singletons. The sequencing sample was made of blood, either unsorted or a sorted T cell fraction (not recorded which). This receptor was identified in a human donor who was either an allogeneic HSCT recipient or a stem cell or donor lymphocyte infusion donor (not recorded which). It is not recorded whose cells these are; they may come from a transplant donor.

The CDR3 sequence: CASSLEDSYGYTF. The CDR3 nucleotides are TGCGCCAGCAGCTTGGAGGACAGCTATGGCTACACCTTC. The chain is built from TRBV5-1 and TRBJ1-2; D possibly corresponds to TRBD1 (6 bases). Germline assignment: CDR1 SGHRS and CDR2 YFSETQ. Trimming cost V 0 bases and J 4 bases, with 7 bases left between them. There are 13 residues in the CDR3.